This TCR beta chain came from a study of cytomegalovirus exposure and HLA in healthy donors. The PCR employed 60 Vbeta primers together with 13 Jbeta primers. Profiled with immunoSEQ multiplex PCR; TCRdb holds only in-frame clones, not every one. Among roughly 99,000 clones, over 75% were seen once, and the ten largest hold 3.5% to 5%. The germline gives CDR1 MGHRA, CDR2 YSYEKL. V lost 0 bases and J lost 8, with 19 bases in between. The CDR3 spans 16 residues. Whole-study results and caveats: Cytomegalovirus association was assigned to 170 or so TCR beta chains. Among CMV-associated TCR beta chains, most appeared HLA-restricted in a later analysis.

About this clone: The antigen is undetermined.

The source is a male donor in good health and CMV-seronegative. This chain joins TRBV4-1 and TRBJ1-2; a weak D match, TRBD1 (5 bases). The specimen was PBMCs. CDR3 region: CASSQEGKGAYGGYTF. CDR3 nucleotides: TGCGCCAGCAGCCAAGAAGGGAAAGGGGCCTACGGAGGCTACACCTTC.